The 15 T cell receptor beta chains below all came from one sample that was sequenced in a study of OX40 agonist ivuxolimab in advanced cancers. Clones were read by immunoSEQ multiplex PCR, and TCRdb kept only the in-frame ones, dropping some. Among 95,000 to 100,000 clones listed, around 85% were seen once. The sequences come from CD4+ or CD8+ T cells sorted from blood, collected in a trial of the OX40 agonist ivuxolimab. The receptor set was obtained from an adult with an advanced solid tumor such as melanoma, head and neck, liver or kidney cancer.

V and J are TRBV2 and TRBJ1-3; D is perhaps TRBD1 (5 bases). The germline V and J ends were trimmed by 0 bases and 8 bases, with 17 bases remaining between them. Germline-derived CDR1 and CDR2 are SNHLY and FYNNEI. The CDR3 sequence is 16 residues long. CDR3 nucleotide sequence: TGTGCCAGCAGTGAAGCGCTTCGGGGCCGGGCGGACACCATATATTTT. The encoded protein is CASSEALRGRADTIYF.

The chain has TRBV30 and TRBJ2-5; perhaps TRBD2 as D (5 bases). Trimming pared 2 bases from V and 6 bases from J, leaving 13 bases between. The V gene's germline CDR1 is GTSNPN and CDR2 SVGIG (reference sequence). This CDR3 is 13 amino acids long. CDR3 loop: CAWSLNLAKTQYF. The CDR3 coding sequence is TGTGCCTGGAGTTTAAACCTAGCCAAGACCCAGTACTTC.

The V gene is TRBV7-7, the J gene TRBJ2-3, with D possibly matching TRBD2 (6 bases). V shed 2 bases and J shed 1 base, with 10 bases lying between them. This CDR3 has 15 amino acids. CDR1 and CDR2 (germline): SSHAT, FNYEAQ (reference sequence). The CDR3 coding sequence is TGTGCCAGCAGCTTAACGGGAGCCCGCACAGATACGCAGTATTTT. Protein sequence: CASSLTGARTDTQYF. The full variable domain, completed using reference TRBV7-7 and TRBJ2-3, is GAGVSQSPRYKVTKRGQDVTLRCDPISSHATLYWYQQALGQGPEFLTYFNYEAQPDKSGLPSDRFSAERPEGSISTLTIQRTEQRDSAMYRCASSLTGARTDTQYFGPGTRLTVL.

V is TRBV27 and J is TRBJ1-2; D gene unclear. The CDR3 runs to 17 residues. V gave up 6 bases and J gave up 0 bases, with 20 bases separating them. Germline V gene lookup returns CDR1 MNHEY and CDR2 SMNVEV (reference sequence). The CDR3 DNA sequence: TGTGCCAGCAGGAAGGCCGGTCGGGAAAGCTCTAACTATGGCTACACCTTC. Amino acid sequence: CASRKAGRESSNYGYTF.

The chain's CDR3 is CASSFGQNYNEKLFF. In DNA form, the CDR3 reads TGTGCCAGCAGCTTCGGACAGAATTATAATGAAAAACTGTTTTTT. This chain connects TRBV5-8 to TRBJ1-4; a weak D match, TRBD1 (6 bases). The CDR3 has 15 amino acids. V gave up 2 bases and J gave up 4 bases, with 12 bases separating them. Germline CDR1 reads SGHTS; CDR2 reads YDEGEE.

This clone was observed a handful of times. V usage is TRBV11-2 and J usage is TRBJ2-5, with 8 bases aligning to TRBD2. Losses at the gene ends were 7 bases for V and 4 bases for J; bases not matched to a gene: 8. Germline V gene sequence: CDR1 SGHAT, CDR2 FQNNGV. The CDR3 is made up of 14 amino acids. This CDR3 is CASTPGGGLETQYF. The DNA for the CDR3 is TGTGCCAGCACCCCCGGCGGGGGGCTAGAGACCCAGTACTTC.

This chain uses TRBV7-2 with TRBJ2-7; 11 bases match TRBD2. Germline CDR1 and CDR2: SGHTA and FQGNSA. Trimming took 2 bases from V and 3 from J; bases not matched to a gene: 6. The length of the CDR3 is 16 residues. CDR3 region: CASSLIVTSGGYEQYF. The CDR3 region has the DNA TGTGCCAGCAGCTTAATCGTTACTAGCGGGGGCTACGAGCAGTACTTC.

The chain has TRBV29-1 and TRBJ2-5, with 7 bases that match TRBD1. Per germline, CDR1 SQVTM and CDR2 ANQGSEA. The ends lost 6 bases at V and 4 bases at J; junction bases unmatched: 5. This CDR3 region has 12 residues. The CDR3 sequence is CSVQGIGETQYF. The CDR3 nucleotides are TGCAGCGTACAGGGGATTGGAGAGACCCAGTACTTC.

The gene calls are TRBV5-1 and TRBJ2-5; D could derive from TRBD1 or TRBD2 (5 bases each). Germline CDR1 is SGHRS and CDR2 is YFSETQ. The CDR3 consists of 13 residues. V gave up 2 bases and J gave up 5 bases, with 10 bases separating them. CDR3 DNA: TGCGCCAGCAGCTTCCTCGGGACGGAGACCCAGTACTTC. Translating gives CASSFLGTETQYF.

V gene TRBV29-1 combines with J gene TRBJ2-7; tentatively, D is TRBD1 (7 bases). The CDR3 covers 13 residues. Germline V gene lookup returns CDR1 SQVTM and CDR2 ANQGSEA. V gave up 0 bases and J gave up 3 bases, with 9 bases separating them. The CDR3 sequence: CSVEDRGDYEQYF. Written as DNA, the CDR3 is TGCAGCGTTGAAGACAGGGGGGACTACGAGCAGTACTTC.

V usage is TRBV6-5 and J usage is TRBJ2-5; tentatively, D is TRBD1 or TRBD2 (6 bases each). This CDR3 comprises 15 residues. Germline CDR1 and CDR2: MNHEY and SVGAGI. Trimming pared 8 bases from V and 5 bases from J, leaving 21 bases between. CDR3 nucleotide sequence: TGTGCCAGCTCCCTCTGGACGGGGGCCGGGGAGACCCAGTACTTC. Translated: CASSLWTGAGETQYF.

This clone came up once. The V gene is TRBV5-8, the J gene TRBJ1-6, with TRBD1 matching 7 bases. Germline V gives CDR1 SGHTS, CDR2 YDEGEE. Unmatched junction bases numbered 10, after V lost 3 bases and J lost 10 bases. The CDR3 consists of 15 residues. CDR3 DNA sequence: TGTGCCAGCAGCTCGTTAAAGGGGGCCCAGTCACCCCTCCACTTT. Protein product: CASSSLKGAQSPLHF.

The rearrangement links TRBV11-2 to TRBJ2-1, with D unclear. Germline V gene data show CDR1 as SGHAT and CDR2 as FQNNGV. The CDR3 is 14 residues long. With 5 bases removed from V and 4 bases from J, the gap between germline ends came to 12 bases. CDR3 region: CASSPRLAYNEQFF. CDR3 sequence (DNA): TGTGCCAGCAGCCCGAGATTGGCTTACAATGAGCAGTTCTTC. The variable domain in full, completed from reference TRBV11-2 and TRBJ2-1, reads EAGVAQSPRYKIIEKRQSVAFWCNPISGHATLYWYQQILGQGPKLLIQFQNNGVVDDSQLPKDRFSAERLKGVDSTLKIQPAKLEDSAVYLCASSPRLAYNEQFFGPGTRLTVL.

This chain's CDR3 is CASSPISGEYNEQFF. For the CDR3, the DNA is TGTGCCAGCAGCCCCATTTCTGGGGAATACAATGAGCAGTTCTTC. The chain couples TRBV7-3 to TRBJ2-1; no firm D call. CDR1 and CDR2 (germline): SGHTA, FQGTGA. V was clipped by 5 bases and J by 4 bases, with 15 bases between them. This CDR3 contains 15 residues.

The gene calls are TRBV4-1 and TRBJ2-6; the D gene is possibly TRBD1 (6 bases). V lost 0 bases and J lost 0, with 15 bases in between. Germline-derived CDR1 and CDR2 are MGHRA and YSYEKL. The CDR3 contains 19 residues. The CDR3 region is CASSQDLDSLLSGANVLTF. The CDR3 DNA follows: TGCGCCAGCAGCCAAGATTTGGACAGCCTCCTCTCTGGGGCCAACGTCCTGACTTTC.